The 2 T cell receptor beta chains listed next were all sequenced from one sample in a study of monozygotic twins with inflammatory bowel disease. Reprocessing the 5' RACE reads, TCRdb reports a single entry for every CDR3 protein and omits DNA. Its table lists around 370,000 distinct CDR3 sequences. Material: blood. The source of these receptors is a human donor with ulcerative colitis or Crohn's disease, or a healthy co-twin of an affected twin (not recorded which).

The chain recombines TRBV20-1 with TRBJ2-1; TCRdb designates TRBD2, a call that cannot be tested without DNA. CDR1 DFQATT and CDR2 SNEGSKA come from the germline V gene (reference sequence). The CDR3 covers 14 residues. CDR3 in amino acids: CSARRTSGNNEQFF.

The chain is built from TRBV11-2 and TRBJ2-2; with no DNA, the TCRdb D assignment of TRBD2 cannot be verified. Germline CDR1 SGHAT, CDR2 FQNNGV. The CDR3 is made up of 19 amino acids. The CDR3 here is CASSLDFASGGVNTGELFF.